This TCR beta chain was sequenced in a study of cytomegalovirus exposure and HLA in healthy donors. Broader study findings: The study recorded over 150 TCR beta chains that were cytomegalovirus-associated.

A remark on this clone: The antigen is unknown.

Produced via immunoSEQ multiplex PCR; TCRdb's table is partial and in-frame only. The table lists 160,000 or so clones, more than 75% of them singletons. The sequenced material came from PBMCs. This receptor was identified in a man aged 18 to 30 in good health and CMV-seronegative.

The CDR3 region has the DNA TGCGCCAGCAGTGAAACTAGCGGGGGTGACTACGAGCAGTACTTC. It translates to CASSETSGGDYEQYF. J is TRBJ2-7 and V is TRBV10-2, with 11 nucleotides matching TRBD2. This CDR3 is 15 amino acids long. Trimming cost V 3 bases and J 3 bases; bases outside gene matches: 4. CDR1 is WSHSY and CDR2 is SAAADI in the germline V gene.